The source of this TCR beta chain is a study of T cell responses to AZD1222 COVID-19 vaccine. Germline-derived CDR1 and CDR2 are SNHLY and FYNNEI. With V trimmed by 6 bases and J by 4 bases, 13 bases remained unmatched. The CDR3 runs 16 residues. Study-wide results and limits: Once two AZD1222 doses were given, Spike-specific TCR breadth and depth went up. Repertoire sampling was restricted to post-peak T cell response timepoints. Across spike, vaccine-associated CD4 TCRs were found, dominant at 160-218 and 743-854.

The data were produced by immunoSEQ multiplex PCR, yet TCRdb's version contains in-frame clones alone and is incomplete. The sample records 85,000 to 100,000 clones, approximately 78% being singletons. About this clone itself: Antigen: not known.

This material consisted of peripheral blood, taken on day 0 of AZD1222 vaccination. The receptor's source is an adult in good health. The gene calls are TRBV2 and TRBJ1-1; 8 bases align to TRBD1. CDR3 DNA sequence: TGTGCCAGCAGAATGACCGCCCAACAGGGGGGCACTGAAGCTTTCTTT. Its protein is CASRMTAQQGGTEAFF.